This T cell receptor (beta chain) stems from a study of cytomegalovirus exposure and HLA in healthy donors. PCR used 60 Vbeta primers and 13 Jbeta primers. Assay used: immunoSEQ multiplex PCR; TCRdb lists only in-frame clones, some missing. The data contain 100,000 to 150,000 clones, roughly 80% of them singletons. The trim removed 3 bases at V and 8 bases at J, leaving 7 bases unmatched. The germline V gene encodes CDR1 SGDLS and CDR2 YYNGEE. The CDR3 loop spans 13 amino acids. This sequence was found in a female donor in good health and CMV-seropositive. The rearrangement links TRBV9 to TRBJ1-2; 7 bases agree with TRBD1. Sequenced input: PBMCs. For the CDR3, the DNA is TGTGCCAGCAGCGCCGACAGGGACGGCGGCTACACCTTC. Translating it yields CASSADRDGGYTF.